The next 16 T cell receptor beta chains were all read from a single sample in a study of shared clonotypes between healthy human individuals. The method was immunoSEQ multiplex PCR; TCRdb's version includes in-frame clones alone and lacks a portion of them. The data contain under 2,500,000 clones, 90% to 97% of them singletons. The sample was naive CD4+ T cells sorted from blood. Subset given: CD45RA+ positively selected. The receptors shown here come from a man between 18 and 29 years old in good health.

The rearrangement links TRBV2 to TRBJ1-3; D unresolved. Trimming left V 8 bases short and J 5 bases short, with 16 bases between. Looked up from germline, CDR1 is SNHLY and CDR2 is FYNNEI. The length of the CDR3 is 14 residues. CDR3 protein: CASHQTLLRNTIYF. As DNA, the CDR3 is TGTGCCAGCCACCAAACTCTCCTTCGAAACACCATATATTTT.

The rearrangement joins TRBV5-1 to TRBJ1-2; D is uncertain. Trimming removed 0 bases at V and 4 bases at J, with 7 bases between. The CDR3 totals 13 residues. The germline V gene encodes CDR1 SGHRS and CDR2 YFSETQ. The CDR3 DNA sequence: TGCGCCAGCAGCTTGGTCGGCAGCTATGGCTACACCTTC. This sequence encodes CASSLVGSYGYTF. The full variable domain, completed using reference TRBV5-1 and TRBJ1-2, is KAGVTQTPRYLIKTRGQQVTLSCSPISGHRSVSWYQQTPGQGLQFLFEYFSETQRNKGNFPGRFSGRQFSNSRSEMNVSTLELGDSALYLCASSLVGSYGYTFGSGTRLTVV.

V is TRBV5-1 and J is TRBJ1-4; 7 bases align to TRBD1. CDR3 length: 17 residues. The germline V gene has CDR1 SGHRS and CDR2 YFSETQ. With 0 bases clipped from V and 2 bases from J, the junction kept 7 bases outside the gene matches. The CDR3 DNA is TGCGCCAGCAGCTTGGATGCGCGAGGGGGCACTAATGAAAAACTGTTTTTT. It encodes CASSLDARGGTNEKLFF.

The chain is built from TRBV19 and TRBJ2-3; TRBD1 matches at 11 bases. The germline gives CDR1 LNHDA, CDR2 SQIVND (reference sequence). CDR3 size: 15 residues. V gave up 3 bases and J gave up 6 bases; unmatched junction bases: 5. The CDR3 nucleotides read TGTGCCAGTAGTATTGGGGACAGGGGGTATGATACGCAGTATTTT. Amino acids: CASSIGDRGYDTQYF. Full variable domain (remainder filled in from reference TRBV19 and TRBJ2-3): DGGITQSPKYLFRKEGQNVTLSCEQNLNHDAMYWYRQDPGQGLRLIYYSQIVNDFQKGDIAEGYSVSREKKESFPLTVTSAQKNPTAFYLCASSIGDRGYDTQYFGPGTRLTVL.

The chain recombines TRBV30 with TRBJ2-2, with D tentatively TRBD1 (6 bases). Per the germline V gene, CDR1 is GTSNPN and CDR2 is SVGIG (reference sequence). CDR3 size: 15 residues. V shed 6 bases and J shed 3 bases, with 17 bases lying between them. Here the CDR3 DNA reads TGTGCCTGCACCAGGGGATATAGGTACACCGGGGAGCTGTTTTTT. Translating it yields CACTRGYRYTGELFF.

CDR3 protein: CAWRGEGATGELFF. The CDR3 bases are TGTGCCTGGAGGGGGGAAGGGGCGACCGGGGAGCTGTTTTTT. V usage is TRBV30 and J usage is TRBJ2-2; D possibly uses TRBD1 or TRBD2 (5 bases each). The germline CDR1 and CDR2 sequences are GTSNPN and SVGIG (reference sequence). V was trimmed by 3 bases and J by 5 bases, leaving 13 bases between them. This CDR3 region has 14 residues.

J is TRBJ1-1 and V is TRBV5-1, with D possibly matching TRBD1 (5 bases). CDR3 length equals 15 residues. Germline V gives CDR1 SGHRS, CDR2 YFSETQ. The V end lost 5 bases, the J end lost 8 bases, and 22 bases lay between the germline ends. CDR3 region: CASSSIPGRTAEAFF. For the CDR3, the DNA is TGCGCCAGCAGTTCAATCCCGGGACGAACGGCGGAAGCTTTCTTT.

The chain employs TRBV20-1 and TRBJ2-1; TRBD1 aligns across 7 bases. The CDR3 consists of 9 residues. Unmatched junction bases numbered 5, after V lost 6 bases and J lost 15 bases. Germline loops: CDR1 DFQATT, CDR2 SNEGSKA (reference sequence). CDR3 coding DNA: TGCAGTGCAGGACAGGTTCCGTTCTTC. Its protein product is CSAGQVPFF.

The chain couples TRBV4-1 to TRBJ2-4; 7 nucleotides agree with TRBD2. Germline V gene data show CDR1 as MGHRA and CDR2 as YSYEKL. Trimming at V came to 4 bases and at J to 0 bases, leaving 9 bases not matched to a gene. The CDR3 contains 17 residues. CDR3 sequence: CASSPVGEGIAKNIQYF. The CDR3, as DNA: TGCGCCAGCAGCCCTGTAGGGGAGGGAATAGCCAAAAACATTCAGTACTTC.

J is TRBJ2-7 and V is TRBV7-9; D unclear. CDR3 size: 14 residues. Looked up from germline, CDR1 is SEHNR and CDR2 is FQNEAQ (reference sequence). Trimming stripped 4 bases from V and 2 bases from J, with 12 bases between. The CDR3 DNA reads TGTGCCAGCAGCTCCGGGCCTACGACCTACGAGCAGTACTTC. This gives the protein CASSSGPTTYEQYF.

The genes are TRBV5-1 and TRBJ2-3; 11 nucleotides align to TRBD2. The ends lost 9 bases at V and 0 bases at J; junction bases unmatched: 9. The CDR3 spans 16 residues. The germline V gene encodes CDR1 SGHRS and CDR2 YFSETQ. The CDR3 DNA is TGCGCCACGTCTAGCGGGAGGTCTGCTAGCACAGATACGCAGTATTTT. Its translation: CATSSGRSASTDTQYF.

The rearrangement uses TRBV5-4 and TRBJ2-5; TRBD1 or TRBD2 may be the D gene (5 bases each). The CDR3 runs to 15 residues. V was shortened by 3 bases and J by 7 bases, with 19 bases between the two germline ends. Per the germline V gene, CDR1 is SGHNT and CDR2 is YYREEE (reference sequence). CDR3 nucleotides: TGTGCCAGCAGCTCACAAGAAGGGGCTGCGGGGACCCAGTACTTC. Residues: CASSSQEGAAGTQYF. The variable domain in full, with the rest retrieved from reference TRBV5-4 and TRBJ2-5, is ETGVTQSPTHLIKTRGQQVTLRCSSQSGHNTVSWYQQALGQGPQFIFQYYREEENGRGNFPPRFSGLQFPNYSSELNVNALELDDSALYLCASSSQEGAAGTQYFGPGTRLLVL.

The chain is built from TRBV18 and TRBJ1-6; possible D gene TRBD1, 5 bases. Between the trimmed V and J ends, which lost 5 bases and 0 bases, there was a span of 14 bases. The CDR3 covers 17 residues. Germline V gene data show CDR1 as KGHSH and CDR2 as LQKENI. The CDR3 region is CASSISTASSYNSPLHF. In nucleotides, the CDR3 is TGTGCCAGCTCAATATCGACAGCCAGCTCCTATAATTCACCCCTCCACTTT.

The genes are TRBV5-1 and TRBJ1-4; D is ambiguous. V lost 0 bases and J lost 2, with 8 bases in between. CDR1 SGHRS and CDR2 YFSETQ come from the germline V gene. The CDR3 covers 15 residues. CDR3 bases: TGCGCCAGCAGCTTGGTGGGGTCCACTAATGAAAAACTGTTTTTT. This encodes CASSLVGSTNEKLFF.

The J gene is TRBJ2-7, the V gene TRBV29-1; 9 bases map to TRBD1. J lost 2 bases, V lost 6 bases, and 5 bases had no gene match. CDR1 SQVTM and CDR2 ANQGSEA come from the germline V gene. CDR3 length: 13 amino acids. The CDR3, as DNA: TGCAGCGTCCGGGGACAGGGTACCTACGAGCAGTACTTC. The encoded protein is CSVRGQGTYEQYF.

The chain links TRBV5-4 to TRBJ2-3; D not resolved. V lost 4 bases and J lost 1, with 13 bases in between. The CDR3 length is 15 residues. The germline CDR1 and CDR2 sequences are SGHNT and YYREEE (reference sequence). DNA of the CDR3: TGTGCCAGCAGCCCCAGAGATAGGGGCACAGATACGCAGTATTTT. Translation: CASSPRDRGTDTQYF.